The entry that follows covers one T cell receptor beta chain sequence. Its target is not known. The PCR made use of 60 Vbeta and 13 Jbeta primers. Sequenced by immunoSEQ multiplex PCR; TCRdb stores in-frame clones only, minus some. The table includes 180,000 or so clones, around 76% detected once. The data belong to a study of cytomegalovirus exposure and HLA in healthy donors. General study findings and limits: V- and J-gene trimming of TCR beta was linked (in a later analysis) to a missense DCLRE1C variant. Associated with cytomegalovirus, according to the listing, were 150 to 200 TCR beta chains. Published work reported that the classifier diagnosed cytomegalovirus status with high specificity and sensitivity. Common viral pathogens were later found to be apparently linked to several of the most significant clusters.

The specimen sequenced was PBMCs. This receptor was identified in a man between 35 and 55 years old in good health and CMV-seronegative.

The CDR3 DNA reads as TGTGCCAGCAGCGATCGGGACAGGGGCCTAAACACCATATATTTT. Translation gives CASSDRDRGLNTIYF. The rearrangement uses TRBV9 and TRBJ1-3; 10 positions match TRBD1. This CDR3 is 15 amino acids long. Germline CDR1 SGDLS, CDR2 YYNGEE. V lost 3 bases and J lost 6; bases outside the gene matches: 6.